This T cell receptor (beta chain) was recovered during a study of T cell responses to AZD1222 COVID-19 vaccine. The data were produced by immunoSEQ multiplex PCR, yet TCRdb's version contains in-frame clones alone and is incomplete. The data contain 150,000 to 250,000 clones, roughly nine tenths of them singletons. Trimming shortened V by 4 bases and J by 6 bases, and 18 bases separated the two germline ends. CDR3 length: 15 residues. CDR1 is MGHRA, CDR2 YSYEKL, per germline. This clone was detected only once. The TCR comes from an adult who received the AZD1222 COVID-19 vaccine. The chain is built from TRBV4-1 and TRBJ1-2, with D tentatively TRBD1 (5 bases). Specimen: peripheral blood, collected 28 days after the second AZD1222 dose. This CDR3 reads CASSPTGAGRNGYTF. The CDR3 nucleotides read TGCGCCAGCAGCCCCACCGGGGCAGGGCGTAATGGCTACACCTTC.